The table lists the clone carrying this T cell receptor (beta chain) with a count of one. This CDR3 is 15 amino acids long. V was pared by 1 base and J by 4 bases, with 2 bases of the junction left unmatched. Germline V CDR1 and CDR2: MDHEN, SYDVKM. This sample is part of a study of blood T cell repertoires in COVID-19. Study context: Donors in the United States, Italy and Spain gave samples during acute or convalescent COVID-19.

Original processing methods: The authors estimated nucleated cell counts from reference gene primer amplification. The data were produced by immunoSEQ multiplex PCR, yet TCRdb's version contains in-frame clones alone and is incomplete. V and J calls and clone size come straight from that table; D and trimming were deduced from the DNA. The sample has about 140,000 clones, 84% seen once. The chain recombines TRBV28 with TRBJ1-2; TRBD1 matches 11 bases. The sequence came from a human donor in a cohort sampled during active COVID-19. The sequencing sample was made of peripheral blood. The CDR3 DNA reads TGTGCCAGCAGTTTATTGGGGACAGGGGGCTATGGCTACACCTTC. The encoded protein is CASSLLGTGGYGYTF.